A single sample gave rise to the 26 T cell receptor beta chains below, sequenced in a study of blood T cell repertoires in COVID-19. The table came from immunoSEQ multiplex PCR; TCRdb's copy has only in-frame clones and leaves some out. The sample lists about 400,000 clones, roughly 87% seen once, with about 2.7% in the top ten. Source material: PBMCs or T cells enriched from blood (not recorded which). The receptors were sampled from a woman aged 30 to 39 who had recovered from COVID-19.

This chain links TRBV4-1 with TRBJ1-5, with D possibly matching TRBD1 (5 bases). Trimming removed 0 bases from V and 2 bases from J, with 8 bases in between. The germline V gene encodes CDR1 MGHRA and CDR2 YSYEKL. This CDR3 is 15 amino acids long. DNA for the CDR3: TGCGCCAGCAGCCAAGAGGGGGGTGGCAATCAGCCCCAGCATTTT. It yields the protein CASSQEGGGNQPQHF.

The chain is built from TRBV5-1 and TRBJ2-1, with TRBD2 as a possible D gene (6 bases). CDR1 and CDR2 (germline): SGHRS, YFSETQ. V shed 0 bases and J shed 3 bases, with 13 bases lying between them. The CDR3 sequence is 16 residues long. The CDR3 spells CASSLGVGRGYNEQFF. DNA of the CDR3: TGCGCCAGCAGCTTGGGGGTGGGGCGGGGCTACAATGAGCAGTTCTTC.

The CDR3 DNA is TGTGCCAGCTCAGTTTCCCATCCGGGACAGGGGAACTATGGCTACACCTTC. Translated: CASSVSHPGQGNYGYTF. The V gene is TRBV18, the J gene TRBJ1-2, with TRBD1 matching 10 bases. The J segment lost 2 bases and the V segment lost 5 bases, leaving 11 bases of the junction unmatched. The CDR3 is made up of 17 amino acids. Germline V CDR1 and CDR2: KGHSH, LQKENI.

The J gene is TRBJ1-1, the V gene TRBV7-9; perhaps TRBD1 as D (6 bases). CDR3 length: 18 residues. V shed 3 bases and J shed 2 bases, with 22 bases lying between them. Germline CDR1 is SEHNR and CDR2 is FQNEAQ (reference sequence). As DNA, the CDR3 is TGTGCCAGCAGCTTCACACCGTCGGACAGATTTGTAAACACTGAAGCTTTCTTT. It is translated as CASSFTPSDRFVNTEAFF.

The chain uses TRBV7-9 and TRBJ1-1, with D possibly TRBD1 on 5 matching bases. This CDR3 region has 15 residues. Trimming pared 5 bases from V and 4 bases from J, leaving 17 bases between. Per the germline V gene, CDR1 is SEHNR and CDR2 is FQNEAQ (reference sequence). The CDR3 nucleotides read TGTGCCAGCAGCATCCGCCGGGGGGGAATCACTGAAGCTTTCTTT. Protein: CASSIRRGGITEAFF.

This clone came up a few times. The rearrangement links TRBV5-4 to TRBJ2-3; maybe TRBD1 (6 bases). CDR3 length equals 13 residues. Per germline, CDR1 SGHNT and CDR2 YYREEE (reference sequence). V was clipped by 8 bases and J by 6 bases, with 16 bases between them. DNA of the CDR3: TGTGCCAGTCACGCTCAGGGGACCGATACGCAGTATTTT. Translating gives CASHAQGTDTQYF.

DNA for the CDR3: TGCGCCAGCAGCTCCGGACTAGCGGGAGGGCTAGATGAGCAGTTCTTC. Amino acids: CASSSGLAGGLDEQFF. This sequence joins TRBV5-1 and TRBJ2-1, with 15 bases aligning to TRBD2. The V gene end was trimmed by 3 bases and the J gene end by 8 bases; junction bases not matched to a gene: 6. Germline loops: CDR1 SGHRS, CDR2 YFSETQ. The length of the CDR3 is 16 residues.

This chain joins TRBV28 and TRBJ1-2, with D hard to call. CDR3 size: 15 residues. Germline assignment: CDR1 MDHEN and CDR2 SYDVKM. V was clipped by 4 bases and J by 5 bases, with 17 bases between them. The CDR3 DNA sequence: TGTGCCAGCAGTTCGATCGGGGAAAGATGGTATGGCTACACCTTC. Translating gives CASSSIGERWYGYTF.

The J gene is TRBJ2-3, the V gene TRBV11-2; 8 positions match TRBD2. In germline, CDR1 is SGHAT, CDR2 FQNNGV. CDR3 length: 18 residues. V was clipped by 4 bases and J by 4 bases; unmatched bases: 16. The CDR3 sequence is CASSYARFRAGEADTQYF. The DNA for the CDR3 is TGTGCCAGCAGCTACGCAAGGTTCCGAGCGGGGGAGGCAGATACGCAGTATTTT.

The sample holds a few counts of this clone. The chain has TRBV6-5 and TRBJ2-3; TRBD2 matches 14 bases. The CDR3 contains 14 residues. With V trimmed by 9 bases and J by 3 bases, 2 bases remained unmatched. CDR1 and CDR2 from the germline V gene are MNHEY and SVGAGI. This CDR3 reads CASGTSGSTDTQYF. As DNA, the CDR3 is TGTGCCAGTGGGACTAGCGGGAGTACAGATACGCAGTATTTT.

About this clone itself: Other DNA sequences within the sample encode an identical CDR3. The V call is TRBV6-5, the J call TRBJ2-2; D may be TRBD2 (5 bases). Per the germline V gene, CDR1 is MNHEY and CDR2 is SVGAGI. CDR3 length: 13 amino acids. The V end lost 0 bases, the J end lost 6 bases, and 5 bases lay between the germline ends. The CDR3 nucleotides are TGTGCCAGCAGTTACTCGAGGGCCGGGGAGCTGTTTTTT. Translating it yields CASSYSRAGELFF.

The chain joins TRBV6-5 to TRBJ2-7; D gene uncertain. CDR3 length equals 13 residues. Trimming removed 4 bases from V and 4 bases from J, with 11 bases in between. Germline V CDR1 and CDR2: MNHEY, SVGAGI. CDR3 residues: CASSSLPAYEQYF. CDR3 bases: TGTGCCAGCAGTTCTCTCCCCGCGTACGAGCAGTACTTC.

The chain is built from TRBV2 and TRBJ1-1, with D possibly TRBD1 on 6 matching bases. V was trimmed by 6 bases and J by 5 bases, leaving 16 bases between them. The CDR3 is 14 residues long. Looked up from germline, CDR1 is SNHLY and CDR2 is FYNNEI. CDR3 sequence: CASRADSGETEAFF. CDR3 coding DNA: TGTGCCAGCAGGGCGGACAGCGGAGAGACTGAAGCTTTCTTT.

This chain links TRBV7-9 with TRBJ1-1; the match to TRBD1 covers 10 bases. CDR3 size: 17 residues. The V gene's germline CDR1 is SEHNR and CDR2 FQNEAQ (reference sequence). J lost 1 base, V lost 5 bases, and 10 bases had no gene match. In DNA, the CDR3 is TGTGCCAGCAGCCCCCCTCCGGGACAGGGGTCGAACACTGAAGCTTTCTTT. Protein product: CASSPPPGQGSNTEAFF.

The CDR3 nucleotides are TGTGCCAGCAGCCAAGACCTTGTGGAGTCCCACGAGCAGTACTTC. This codes for CASSQDLVESHEQYF. The chain carries TRBV4-2 and TRBJ2-7, with D unresolved. Per the germline V gene, CDR1 is LGHNA and CDR2 is YNFKEQ. The V end lost 0 bases, the J end lost 5 bases, and 14 bases lay between the germline ends. CDR3 size: 15 residues.

This sequence joins TRBV9 and TRBJ1-3, with D possibly TRBD1 on 6 matching bases. CDR3 size: 16 residues. Germline V lookup: CDR1 SGDLS, CDR2 YYNGEE. With 2 bases removed from V and 0 bases from J, the gap between germline ends came to 12 bases. CDR3 sequence reads: CASSVTLDSSGNTIYF. DNA of the CDR3: TGTGCCAGCAGCGTTACCTTGGACAGCTCTGGAAACACCATATATTTT.

V gene TRBV6-6 combines with J gene TRBJ2-5; TRBD2 matches at 9 bases. Germline V CDR1 and CDR2: MNHNY, SVGAGI (reference sequence). This CDR3 comprises 14 residues. The trim removed 5 bases at V and 3 bases at J, leaving 4 bases unmatched. CDR3 in DNA: TGTGCCAGCAGTCGACGACTAGCGGAAGAGACCCAGTACTTC. It encodes CASSRRLAEETQYF.

CDR3 region: CASSQEIGLGGRAKNIQYF. CDR3 coding DNA: TGTGCCAGCAGCCAAGAGATCGGGCTCGGCGGGAGGGCCAAAAACATTCAGTACTTC. The chain has TRBV3-1 (or the pseudogene TRBV3-2) and TRBJ2-4, with 8 bases that match TRBD2. CDR3 length: 19 amino acids. Germline lookup yields CDR1 LGHDT and CDR2 YNNKEL (reference sequence). J lost 1 base, V lost 0 bases, and 11 bases had no gene match.

The chain combines TRBV5-5 with TRBJ2-3; tentative D call: TRBD1 (6 bases). CDR3 length equals 16 residues. V lost 4 bases to trimming and J lost 0 bases, with 15 bases between them. Germline CDR1 and CDR2: SGHKS and YYEKEE (reference sequence). The DNA of the CDR3 is TGTGCCAGCAGCCCGGTCAGACAGGCGAGCACAGATACGCAGTATTTT. As protein: CASSPVRQASTDTQYF.

This clone was found once. This chain joins TRBV6-5 and TRBJ2-7; a weak D match, TRBD1 (6 bases). The germline gives CDR1 MNHEY, CDR2 SVGAGI. The CDR3 covers 15 residues. V lost 0 bases and J lost 2, with 11 bases in between. This chain's CDR3 is CASSYSGARTYEQYF. The DNA for the CDR3 is TGTGCCAGCAGTTACTCGGGGGCCCGAACCTACGAGCAGTACTTC.

The rearrangement links TRBV5-4 to TRBJ2-7; D perhaps matches TRBD1 (6 bases). Germline CDR1 is SGHNT and CDR2 is YYREEE (reference sequence). Between the trimmed V and J ends, which lost 3 bases and 1 base, there was a span of 14 bases. The CDR3 consists of 15 residues. The chain's CDR3 is CASSSSDRPSYEQYF. The CDR3 DNA reads as TGTGCCAGCAGCTCGTCTGACAGGCCGTCCTACGAGCAGTACTTC.

This clone was observed once. This chain uses TRBV28 with TRBJ2-5; 8 bases are shared with TRBD2. V lost 3 bases to trimming and J lost 1 base; unmatched junction nucleotides: 4. Germline V lookup: CDR1 MDHEN, CDR2 SYDVKM. The CDR3 has 15 residues. In nucleotides, the CDR3 is TGTGCCAGCAGTTTCTACCTAGCGGGCCAAGAGACCCAGTACTTC. It translates to CASSFYLAGQETQYF.

The rearrangement links TRBV19 to TRBJ2-2, with 10 bases matching TRBD1. Trimming removed 8 bases from V and 6 bases from J; junction bases left unmatched: 6. Germline V gene data show CDR1 as LNHDA and CDR2 as SQIVND (reference sequence). This CDR3 is built from 14 residues. CDR3 DNA: TGTGCCAGTGGCCGGGACAGGGGATCCGGGGAGCTGTTTTTT. Translating gives CASGRDRGSGELFF.

This chain joins TRBV18 and TRBJ2-3; TRBD2 agrees at 11 bases. Germline assignment: CDR1 KGHSH and CDR2 LQKENI. The CDR3 sequence is 17 residues long. With V trimmed by 4 bases and J by 4 bases, 10 bases remained unmatched. CDR3 in DNA: TGTGCCAGCTCACGACTTTCAACTAGCGGGGGATCAGATACGCAGTATTTT. Protein product: CASSRLSTSGGSDTQYF.

This clone was observed a single time. The chain employs TRBV19 and TRBJ2-7; 9 nucleotides match TRBD1. This CDR3 has 13 residues. V shed 4 bases and J 4 bases; nucleotides not matched to a gene: 2. Germline lookup yields CDR1 LNHDA and CDR2 SQIVND (reference sequence). CDR3 sequence: CASSRDREYEQYF. Written as DNA, the CDR3 is TGTGCCAGTAGTAGGGACAGGGAATACGAGCAGTACTTC.

Only a few counts were recorded for this clone. The J gene is TRBJ2-3, the V gene TRBV9; the D is unclear. The CDR3 has 14 residues. V was cut by 1 base and J by 0 bases, with 6 bases left in between. Germline assignment: CDR1 SGDLS and CDR2 YYNGEE. CDR3: CASSVTPSTDTQYF. CDR3 nucleotide sequence: TGTGCCAGCAGCGTAACTCCTAGCACAGATACGCAGTATTTT.